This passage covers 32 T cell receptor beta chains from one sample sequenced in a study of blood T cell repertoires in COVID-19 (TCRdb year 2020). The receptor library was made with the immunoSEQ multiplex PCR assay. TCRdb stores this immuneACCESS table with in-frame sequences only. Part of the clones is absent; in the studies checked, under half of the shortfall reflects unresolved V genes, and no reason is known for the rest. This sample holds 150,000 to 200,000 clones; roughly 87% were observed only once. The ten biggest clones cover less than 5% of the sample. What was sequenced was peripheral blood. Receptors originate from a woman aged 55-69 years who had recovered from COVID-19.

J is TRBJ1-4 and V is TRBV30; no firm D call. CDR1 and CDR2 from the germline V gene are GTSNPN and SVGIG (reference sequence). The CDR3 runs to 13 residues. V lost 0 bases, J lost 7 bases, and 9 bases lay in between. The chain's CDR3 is CAWSVRGTEKLFF. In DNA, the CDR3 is TGTGCCTGGAGTGTACGGGGAACTGAAAAACTGTTTTTT.

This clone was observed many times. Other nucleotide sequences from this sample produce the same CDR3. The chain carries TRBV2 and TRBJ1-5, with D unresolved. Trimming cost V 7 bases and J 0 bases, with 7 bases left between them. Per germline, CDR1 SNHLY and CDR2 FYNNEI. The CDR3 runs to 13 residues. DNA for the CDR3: TGTGCCAGCAAGAGGGATAGCAATCAGCCCCAGCATTTT. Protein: CASKRDSNQPQHF.

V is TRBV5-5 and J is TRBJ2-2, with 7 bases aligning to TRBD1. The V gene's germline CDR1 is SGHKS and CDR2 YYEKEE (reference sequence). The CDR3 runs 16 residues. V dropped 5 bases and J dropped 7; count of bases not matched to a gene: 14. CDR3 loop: CASSKDRETTLGELFF. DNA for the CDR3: TGTGCCAGCAGTAAAGACAGGGAGACAACTCTCGGGGAGCTGTTTTTT.

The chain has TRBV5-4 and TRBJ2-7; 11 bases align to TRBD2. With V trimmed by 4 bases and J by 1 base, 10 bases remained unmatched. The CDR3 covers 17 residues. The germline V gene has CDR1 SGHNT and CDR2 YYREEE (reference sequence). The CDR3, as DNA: TGTGCCAGCAGCCGCCAAGCGAGGACTAGCGGGTCCTACGAGCAGTACTTC. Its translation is CASSRQARTSGSYEQYF.

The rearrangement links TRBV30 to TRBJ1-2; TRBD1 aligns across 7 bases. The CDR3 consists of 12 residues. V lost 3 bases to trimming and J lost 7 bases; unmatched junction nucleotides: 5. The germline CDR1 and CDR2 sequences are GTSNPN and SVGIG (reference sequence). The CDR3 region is CAWRNRGVGYTF. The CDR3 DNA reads TGTGCCTGGAGAAACAGGGGTGTTGGCTACACCTTC.

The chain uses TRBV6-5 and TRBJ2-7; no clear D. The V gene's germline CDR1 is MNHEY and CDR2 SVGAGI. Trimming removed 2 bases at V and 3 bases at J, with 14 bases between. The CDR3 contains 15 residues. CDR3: CASSYGQIQSYEQYF. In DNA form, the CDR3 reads TGTGCCAGCAGTTACGGGCAGATACAGAGCTACGAGCAGTACTTC.

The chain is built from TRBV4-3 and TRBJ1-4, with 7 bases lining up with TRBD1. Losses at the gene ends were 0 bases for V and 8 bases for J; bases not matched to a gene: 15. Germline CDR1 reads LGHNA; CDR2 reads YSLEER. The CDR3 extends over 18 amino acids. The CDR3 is CASSQEPFMTGLNEKLFF. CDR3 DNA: TGCGCCAGCAGCCAAGAACCCTTCATGACAGGGCTCAACGAAAAACTGTTTTTT.

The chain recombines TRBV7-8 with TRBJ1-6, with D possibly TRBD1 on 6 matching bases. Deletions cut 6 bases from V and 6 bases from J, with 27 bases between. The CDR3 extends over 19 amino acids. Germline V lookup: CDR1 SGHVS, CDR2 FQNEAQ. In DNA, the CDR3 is TGTGCCAGCAGAGCACCCCGGGACATTAGACTCTCTCGTAATTCACCCCTCCACTTT. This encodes CASRAPRDIRLSRNSPLHF. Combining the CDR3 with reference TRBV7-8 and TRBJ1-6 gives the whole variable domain GAGVSQSPRYKVAKRGQDVALRCDPISGHVSLFWYQQALGQGPEFLTYFQNEAQLDKSGLPSDRFFAERPEGSVSTLKIQRTQQEDSAVYLCASRAPRDIRLSRNSPLHFGNGTRLTVT.

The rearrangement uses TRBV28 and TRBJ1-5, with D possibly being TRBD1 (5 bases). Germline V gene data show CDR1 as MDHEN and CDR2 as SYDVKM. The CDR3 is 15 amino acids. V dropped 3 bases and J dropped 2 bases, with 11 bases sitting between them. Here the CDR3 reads CASSFLIGGNQPQHF. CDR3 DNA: TGTGCCAGCAGTTTCTTGATAGGGGGCAATCAGCCCCAGCATTTT.

CDR3: CASSRQGALGQPQHF. CDR3 DNA: TGTGCCAGCAGTCGCCAGGGGGCCCTTGGGCAGCCCCAGCATTTT. The V gene is TRBV6-5, the J gene TRBJ1-5; 8 nucleotides align to TRBD1. CDR3 size: 15 residues. Germline V gene sequence: CDR1 MNHEY, CDR2 SVGAGI. V lost 5 bases and J lost 7; bases outside the gene matches: 10.

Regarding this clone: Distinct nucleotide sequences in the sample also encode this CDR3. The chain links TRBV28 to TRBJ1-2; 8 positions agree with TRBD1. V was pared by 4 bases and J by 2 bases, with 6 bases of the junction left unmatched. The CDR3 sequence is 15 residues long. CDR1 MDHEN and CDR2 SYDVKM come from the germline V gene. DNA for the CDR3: TGTGCCAGCAGTTCCGCCGGACAGGGAAACTATGGCTACACCTTC. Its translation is CASSSAGQGNYGYTF.

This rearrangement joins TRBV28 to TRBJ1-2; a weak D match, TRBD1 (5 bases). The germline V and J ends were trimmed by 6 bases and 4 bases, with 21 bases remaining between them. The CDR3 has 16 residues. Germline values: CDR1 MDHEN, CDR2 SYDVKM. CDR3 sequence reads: CASSPPVRTSLYGYTF. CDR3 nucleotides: TGTGCCAGCAGCCCTCCGGTACGGACAAGTCTCTATGGCTACACCTTC.

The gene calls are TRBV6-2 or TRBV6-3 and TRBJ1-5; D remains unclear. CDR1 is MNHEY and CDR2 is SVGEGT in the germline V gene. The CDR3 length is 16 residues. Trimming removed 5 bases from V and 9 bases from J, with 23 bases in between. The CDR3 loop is CASSDLRSGPIRPQHF. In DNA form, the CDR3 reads TGTGCCAGCAGTGACCTCCGCTCAGGCCCTATCCGGCCCCAGCATTTT.

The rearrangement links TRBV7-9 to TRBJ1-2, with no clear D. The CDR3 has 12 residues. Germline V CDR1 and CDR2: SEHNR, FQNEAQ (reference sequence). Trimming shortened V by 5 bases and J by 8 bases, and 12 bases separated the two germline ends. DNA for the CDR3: TGTGCCAGCAGCCCGGGTGAAGGCGGCTACACCTTC. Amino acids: CASSPGEGGYTF.

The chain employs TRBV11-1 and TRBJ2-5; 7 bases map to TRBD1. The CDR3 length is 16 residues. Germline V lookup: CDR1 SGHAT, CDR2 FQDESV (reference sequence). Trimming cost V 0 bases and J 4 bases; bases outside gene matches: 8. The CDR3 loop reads CASSLAPDRVGETQYF. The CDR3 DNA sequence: TGTGCCAGCAGCTTAGCTCCCGACAGGGTAGGAGAGACCCAGTACTTC.

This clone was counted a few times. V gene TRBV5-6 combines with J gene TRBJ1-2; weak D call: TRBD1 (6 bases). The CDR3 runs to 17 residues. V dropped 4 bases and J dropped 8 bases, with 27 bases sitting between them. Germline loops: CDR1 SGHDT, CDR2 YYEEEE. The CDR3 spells CASSNLWATGLAGGYTF. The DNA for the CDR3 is TGTGCCAGCAGCAATTTATGGGCTACAGGGCTAGCGGGGGGCTACACCTTC.

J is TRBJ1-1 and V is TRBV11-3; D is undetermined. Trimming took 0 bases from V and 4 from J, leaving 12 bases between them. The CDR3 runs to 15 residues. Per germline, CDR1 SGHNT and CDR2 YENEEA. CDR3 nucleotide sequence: TGTGCCAGCAGCTTAGATTCCGGGGTTGCCACTGAAGCTTTCTTT. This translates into CASSLDSGVATEAFF.

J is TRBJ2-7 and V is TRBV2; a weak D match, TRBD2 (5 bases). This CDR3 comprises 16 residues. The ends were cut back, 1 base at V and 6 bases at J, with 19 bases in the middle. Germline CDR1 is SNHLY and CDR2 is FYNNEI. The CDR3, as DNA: TGTGCCAGCAGTGAAGATTCCCCTGGGAGACCGTCCGAGCAGTACTTC. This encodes CASSEDSPGRPSEQYF. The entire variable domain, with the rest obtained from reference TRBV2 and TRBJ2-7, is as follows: EPEVTQTPSHQVTQMGQEVILRCVPISNHLYFYWYRQILGQKVEFLVSFYNNEISEKSEIFDDQFSVERPDGSNFTLKIRSTKLEDSAMYFCASSEDSPGRPSEQYFGPGTRLTVT.

This CDR3 reads CASIGGSNEKLFF. The CDR3 DNA follows: TGTGCCAGCATCGGGGGGTCTAATGAAAAACTGTTTTTT. The genes are TRBV6-6 and TRBJ1-4; a weak D match, TRBD1 (5 bases). V was clipped by 7 bases and J by 3 bases, with 9 bases between them. The CDR3 contains 13 residues. Per the germline V gene, CDR1 is MNHNY and CDR2 is SVGAGI (reference sequence).

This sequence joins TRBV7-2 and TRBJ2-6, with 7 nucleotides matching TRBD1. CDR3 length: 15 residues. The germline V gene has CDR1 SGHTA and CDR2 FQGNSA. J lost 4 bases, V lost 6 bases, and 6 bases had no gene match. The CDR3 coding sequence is TGTGCCAGCAGTTTCCGACAGGGAGGGGCCAACGTCCTGACTTTC. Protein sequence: CASSFRQGGANVLTF.

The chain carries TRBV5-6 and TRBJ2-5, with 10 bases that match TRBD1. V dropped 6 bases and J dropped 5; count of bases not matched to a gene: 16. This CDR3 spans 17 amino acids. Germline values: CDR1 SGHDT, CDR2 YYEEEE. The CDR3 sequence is CASNTDTSTGGWETQYF. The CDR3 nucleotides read TGTGCCAGCAACACGGATACCTCGACAGGGGGCTGGGAGACCCAGTACTTC.

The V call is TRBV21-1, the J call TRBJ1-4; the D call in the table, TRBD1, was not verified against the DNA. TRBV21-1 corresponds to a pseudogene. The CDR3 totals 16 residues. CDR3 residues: CASSNEARGRDEKLFF. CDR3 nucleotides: TGTGCCAGCAGCAATGAGGCCAGGGGGCGCGATGAAAAACTGTTTTTT.

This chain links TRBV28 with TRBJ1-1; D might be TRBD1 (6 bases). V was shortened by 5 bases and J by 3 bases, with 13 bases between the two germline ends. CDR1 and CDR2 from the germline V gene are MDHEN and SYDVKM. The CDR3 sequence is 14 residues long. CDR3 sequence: CASSPGVGYTEAFF. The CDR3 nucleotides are TGTGCCAGCAGTCCAGGGGTTGGGTACACTGAAGCTTTCTTT.

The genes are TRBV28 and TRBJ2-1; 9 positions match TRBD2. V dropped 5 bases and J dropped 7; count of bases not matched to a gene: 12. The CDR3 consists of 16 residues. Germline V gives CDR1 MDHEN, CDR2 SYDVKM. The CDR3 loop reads CASSPPGSGGSNEQFF. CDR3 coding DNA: TGTGCCAGCAGTCCGCCCGGGAGCGGGGGGTCGAATGAGCAGTTCTTC.

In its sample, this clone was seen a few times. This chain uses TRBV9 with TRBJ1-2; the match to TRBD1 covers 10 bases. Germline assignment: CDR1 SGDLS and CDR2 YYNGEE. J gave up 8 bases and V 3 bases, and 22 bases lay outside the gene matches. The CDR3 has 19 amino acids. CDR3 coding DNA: TGTGCCAGCAGCGCGCAACAGGGATGGACAGGGGGACAGCGTGGAGGCTACACCTTC. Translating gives CASSAQQGWTGGQRGGYTF.

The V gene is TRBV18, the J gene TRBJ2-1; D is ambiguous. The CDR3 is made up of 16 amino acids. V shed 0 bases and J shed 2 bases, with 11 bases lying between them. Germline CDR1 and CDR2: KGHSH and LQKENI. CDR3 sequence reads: CASSPPNSRTYNEQFF. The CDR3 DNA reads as TGTGCCAGCTCACCACCGAATAGCCGTACCTACAATGAGCAGTTCTTC.

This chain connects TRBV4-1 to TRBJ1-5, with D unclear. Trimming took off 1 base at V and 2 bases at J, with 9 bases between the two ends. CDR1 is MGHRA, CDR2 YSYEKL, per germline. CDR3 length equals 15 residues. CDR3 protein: CASSQGELGNQPQHF. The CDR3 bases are TGCGCCAGCAGCCAAGGGGAGTTGGGCAATCAGCCCCAGCATTTT.

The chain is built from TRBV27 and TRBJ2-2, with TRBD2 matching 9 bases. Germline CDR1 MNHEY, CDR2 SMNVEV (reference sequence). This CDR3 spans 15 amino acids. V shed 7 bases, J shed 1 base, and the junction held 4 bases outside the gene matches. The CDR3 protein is CASKERGVNTGELFF. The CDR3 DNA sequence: TGTGCCAGCAAGGAGCGGGGGGTGAACACCGGGGAGCTGTTTTTT.

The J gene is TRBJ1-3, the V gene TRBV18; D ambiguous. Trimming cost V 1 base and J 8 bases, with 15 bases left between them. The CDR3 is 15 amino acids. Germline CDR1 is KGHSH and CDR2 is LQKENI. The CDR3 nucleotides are TGTGCCAGCTCACCACGAGTTGACACCGCAGACACCATATATTTT. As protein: CASSPRVDTADTIYF.

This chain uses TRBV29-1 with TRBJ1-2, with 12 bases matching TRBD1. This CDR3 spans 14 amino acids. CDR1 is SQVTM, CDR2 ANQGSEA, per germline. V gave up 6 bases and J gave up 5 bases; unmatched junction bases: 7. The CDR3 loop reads CSVEPGQGAYGYTF. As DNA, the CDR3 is TGCAGCGTGGAACCGGGACAGGGGGCGTATGGCTACACCTTC.

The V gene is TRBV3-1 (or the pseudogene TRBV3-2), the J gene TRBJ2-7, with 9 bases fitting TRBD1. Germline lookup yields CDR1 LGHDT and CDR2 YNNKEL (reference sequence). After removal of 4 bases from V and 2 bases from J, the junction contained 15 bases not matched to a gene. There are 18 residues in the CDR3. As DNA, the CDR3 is TGTGCCAGCAGCCCTCCAAGGCGTACGACAGGGGGTCCCTACGAGCAGTACTTC. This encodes CASSPPRRTTGGPYEQYF.

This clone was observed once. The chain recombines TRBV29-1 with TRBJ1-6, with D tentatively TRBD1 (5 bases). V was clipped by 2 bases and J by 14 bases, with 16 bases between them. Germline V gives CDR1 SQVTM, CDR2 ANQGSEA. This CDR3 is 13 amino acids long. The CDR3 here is CSVEIVEGGALHF. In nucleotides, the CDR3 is TGCAGCGTTGAAATTGTAGAGGGAGGGGCCCTCCACTTT.